The text below deals with one T cell receptor beta chain. This sample is part of a study of shared clonotypes between healthy human individuals. The repertoire was sequenced with immunoSEQ multiplex PCR; TCRdb's copy has only in-frame clones and lacks some. The profile shows some 2,400,000 clones, around 95% of them singletons. CDR3 length: 15 residues. Germline V gene sequence: CDR1 SEHNR, CDR2 FQNEAQ (reference sequence). Losses at the gene ends were 6 bases for V and 4 bases for J; bases not matched to a gene: 6. The sequenced sample was naive CD4+ T cells sorted from blood. Indicated subset: CD45RA+ positively selected. This chain uses TRBV7-9 with TRBJ2-3, with TRBD1 matching over 11 bases. This TCR came from a man between 18 and 35 years old in good health. The CDR3 loop is CASRWTGGAPDTQYF. Here the CDR3 DNA reads TGTGCCAGCAGGTGGACAGGGGGCGCGCCAGATACGCAGTATTTT.